This TCR beta chain comes out of a study of blood T cell repertoires in COVID-19. This table comes from immunoSEQ multiplex PCR, and its TCRdb copy is limited to in-frame clones, with some not included. The sample has 210,000 or so clones, 70% to 85% seen once. CDR3 length: 18 amino acids. Germline-derived CDR1 and CDR2 are KGHSH and LQKENI. V was cut by 2 bases and J by 10 bases, with 24 bases left in between. The sequencing input was peripheral blood. The chain employs TRBV18 and TRBJ1-6; D is unresolved. This TCR was recovered from a man in his fifties who had recovered from COVID-19. The CDR3 here is CASSPDHGRSGPGSPLHF. CDR3 DNA sequence: TGTGCCAGCTCACCAGATCATGGGCGCTCCGGCCCCGGATCACCCCTCCACTTT.